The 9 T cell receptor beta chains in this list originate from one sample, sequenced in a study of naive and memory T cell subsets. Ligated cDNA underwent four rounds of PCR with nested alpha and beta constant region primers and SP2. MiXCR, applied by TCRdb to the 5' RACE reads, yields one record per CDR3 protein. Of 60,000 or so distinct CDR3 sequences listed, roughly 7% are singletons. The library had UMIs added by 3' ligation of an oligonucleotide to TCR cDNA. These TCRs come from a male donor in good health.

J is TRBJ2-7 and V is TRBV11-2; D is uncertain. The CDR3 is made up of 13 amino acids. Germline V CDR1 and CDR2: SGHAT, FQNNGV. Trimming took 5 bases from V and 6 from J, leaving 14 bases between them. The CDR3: CASSPSWGFEQYF. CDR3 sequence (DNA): TGTGCCAGCAGCCCTAGTTGGGGATTCGAGCAGTACTTC.

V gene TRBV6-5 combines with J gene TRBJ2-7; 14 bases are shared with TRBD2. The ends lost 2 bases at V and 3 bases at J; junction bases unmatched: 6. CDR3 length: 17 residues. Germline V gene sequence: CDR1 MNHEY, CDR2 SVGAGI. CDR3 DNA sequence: TGTGCCAGCAGTTACGTCGGGACTAGCGGGAGACTCTACGAGCAGTACTTC. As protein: CASSYVGTSGRLYEQYF.

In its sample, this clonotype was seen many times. This chain's CDR3 is CASSFLIGGTLGPQYF. The CDR3 bases are TGTGCCAGCAGCTTCCTCATCGGGGGGACCTTGGGTCCCCAGTACTTC. The chain couples TRBV6-5 to TRBJ2-5, with 7 bases lining up with TRBD2. Unmatched junction bases numbered 19, after V lost 6 bases and J lost 9 bases. Germline loops: CDR1 MNHEY, CDR2 SVGAGI. This CDR3 is built from 16 residues.

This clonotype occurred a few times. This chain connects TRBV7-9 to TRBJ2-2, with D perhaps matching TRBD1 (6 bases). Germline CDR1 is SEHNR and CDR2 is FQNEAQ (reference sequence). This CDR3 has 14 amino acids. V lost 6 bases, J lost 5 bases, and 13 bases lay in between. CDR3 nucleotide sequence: TGTGCCAGCAGACGAACAGGGACGACCGGGGAGCTGTTTTTT. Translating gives CASRRTGTTGELFF.

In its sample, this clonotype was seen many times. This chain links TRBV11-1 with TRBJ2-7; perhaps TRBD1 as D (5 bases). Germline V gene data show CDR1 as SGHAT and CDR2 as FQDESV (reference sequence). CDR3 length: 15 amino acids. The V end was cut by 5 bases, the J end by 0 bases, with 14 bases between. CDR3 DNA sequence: TGTGCCAGCAGCGCCCTGACAGCGAACTCCTACGAGCAGTACTTC. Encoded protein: CASSALTANSYEQYF.

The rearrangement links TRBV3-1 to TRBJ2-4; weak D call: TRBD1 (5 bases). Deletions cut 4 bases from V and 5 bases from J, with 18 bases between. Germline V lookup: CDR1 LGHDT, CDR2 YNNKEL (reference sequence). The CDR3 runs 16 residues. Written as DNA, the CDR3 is TGTGCCAGCAGCCCTACTGGACAAAACGCGGAAAACATTCAGTACTTC. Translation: CASSPTGQNAENIQYF.

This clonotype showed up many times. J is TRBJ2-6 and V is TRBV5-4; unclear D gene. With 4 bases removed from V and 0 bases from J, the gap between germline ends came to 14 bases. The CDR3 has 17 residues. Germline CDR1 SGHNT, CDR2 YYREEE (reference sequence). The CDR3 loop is CASSPGLFLSGANVLTF. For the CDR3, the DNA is TGTGCCAGCAGCCCAGGCCTTTTCCTCTCTGGGGCCAACGTCCTGACTTTC.

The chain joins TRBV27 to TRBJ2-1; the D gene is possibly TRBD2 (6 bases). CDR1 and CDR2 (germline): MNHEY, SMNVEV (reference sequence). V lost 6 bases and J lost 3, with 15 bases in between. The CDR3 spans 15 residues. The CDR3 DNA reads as TGTGCCAGCAGCGACTTAGCGGATCACTACAATGAGCAGTTCTTC. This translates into CASSDLADHYNEQFF.

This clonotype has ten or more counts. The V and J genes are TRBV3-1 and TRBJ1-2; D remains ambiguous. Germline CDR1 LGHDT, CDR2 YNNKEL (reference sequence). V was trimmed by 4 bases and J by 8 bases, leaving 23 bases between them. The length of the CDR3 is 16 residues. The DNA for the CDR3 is TGTGCCAGCAGCCTAGACTCGGACTTACGTCCGGGGGGCTACACCTTC. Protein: CASSLDSDLRPGGYTF.